Following are 9 T cell receptor beta chains from one sample sequenced in a study of monozygotic twins with inflammatory bowel disease (dated by TCRdb to about 2019). The receptor library was made with 5' RACE. Sequencing used an Illumina HiSeq 2500. TCRdb reanalyzed the reads, keeping one entry per CDR3 protein sequence and omitting DNA. The sample's records list roughly 150,000 distinct CDR3 sequences. The top ten clones comprise around 2.5% of the sample. The sample consisted of blood. The origin of the receptors is a human donor with ulcerative colitis or Crohn's disease, or a healthy co-twin of an affected twin (not recorded which).

The chain uses TRBV20-1 and TRBJ2-7; TCRdb gives TRBD1 as the D gene, but with no DNA this cannot be confirmed. Germline loops: CDR1 DFQATT, CDR2 SNEGSKA (reference sequence). This CDR3 is 11 amino acids long. CDR3: CSVLRGPEQYF.

V is TRBV3-1 and J is TRBJ2-7; TCRdb gives TRBD2 as the D gene, but with no DNA this cannot be confirmed. Per the germline V gene, CDR1 is LGHDT and CDR2 is YNNKEL (reference sequence). This CDR3 is built from 14 residues. The CDR3 region is CASSQVLAAYEQYF.

V usage is TRBV11-2 and J usage is TRBJ1-4; TCRdb returns TRBD1, unconfirmable since there is no DNA. CDR3 length: 16 residues. Per the germline V gene, CDR1 is SGHAT and CDR2 is FQNNGV. CDR3 sequence: CASSFWTGTTNEKLFF.

The rearrangement links TRBV11-3 to TRBJ2-2; as DNA is missing, the TRBD2 call by TCRdb cannot be tested. The germline gives CDR1 SGHNT, CDR2 YENEEA. The CDR3 is 14 amino acids. The CDR3 loop is CASSPRLGAGELFF.

The chain joins TRBV12-3 or TRBV12-4 to TRBJ2-1; TCRdb calls TRBD1, which cannot be checked without DNA. This CDR3 spans 15 amino acids. CDR3 sequence: CASSLLGQSPRGQFF.

V is TRBV7-2 and J is TRBJ2-2; the D gene TCRdb calls, TRBD2, cannot be checked with no DNA. In germline, CDR1 is SGHTA, CDR2 FQGNSA. CDR3 length: 16 residues. The CDR3 region is CASSLAPAGSTGELFF.

CDR3 sequence: CASSHPAGTDYGYTF. This chain links TRBV4-1 with TRBJ1-2. CDR3 length equals 15 residues. CDR1 MGHRA and CDR2 YSYEKL come from the germline V gene.

The J gene is TRBJ2-3, the V gene TRBV6-5; TCRdb reports TRBD1, a call that lacks DNA to check it against. Germline loops: CDR1 MNHEY, CDR2 SVGAGI. The CDR3 contains 17 residues. The CDR3 protein is CASSYPRQGESTDTQYF.

This chain uses TRBV20-1 with TRBJ1-6; TCRdb's D call, TRBD1, is unchecked because there is no DNA. CDR3 size: 16 residues. The germline gives CDR1 DFQATT, CDR2 SNEGSKA (reference sequence). Here the CDR3 reads CSARVTGVSYNSPLHF.